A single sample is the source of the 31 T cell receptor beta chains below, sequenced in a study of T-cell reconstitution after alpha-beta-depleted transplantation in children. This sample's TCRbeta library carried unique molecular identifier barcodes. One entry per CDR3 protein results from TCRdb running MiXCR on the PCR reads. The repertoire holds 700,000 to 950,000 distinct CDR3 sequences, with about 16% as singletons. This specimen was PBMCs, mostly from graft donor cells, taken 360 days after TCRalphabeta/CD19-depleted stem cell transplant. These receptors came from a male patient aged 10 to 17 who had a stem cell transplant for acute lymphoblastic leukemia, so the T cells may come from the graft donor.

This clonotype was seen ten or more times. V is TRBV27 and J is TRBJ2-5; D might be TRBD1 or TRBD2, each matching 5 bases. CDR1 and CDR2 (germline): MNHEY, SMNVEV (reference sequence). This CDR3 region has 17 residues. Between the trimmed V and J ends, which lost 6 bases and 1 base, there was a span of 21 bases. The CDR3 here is CASSRQRTRSLQETQYF. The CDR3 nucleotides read TGTGCCAGCAGCCGACAGCGGACAAGGAGCCTCCAAGAGACCCAGTACTTC.

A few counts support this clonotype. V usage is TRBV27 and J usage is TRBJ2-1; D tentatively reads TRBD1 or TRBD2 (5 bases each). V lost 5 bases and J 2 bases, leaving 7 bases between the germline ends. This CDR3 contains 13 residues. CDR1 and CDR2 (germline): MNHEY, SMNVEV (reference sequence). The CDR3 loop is CASSMGAYNEQFF. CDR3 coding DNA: TGTGCCAGCAGTATGGGGGCCTACAATGAGCAGTTCTTC.

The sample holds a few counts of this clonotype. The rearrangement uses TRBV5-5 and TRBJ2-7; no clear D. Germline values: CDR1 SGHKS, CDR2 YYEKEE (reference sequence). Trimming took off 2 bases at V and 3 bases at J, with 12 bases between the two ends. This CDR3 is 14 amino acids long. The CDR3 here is CASSLIEKRYEQYF. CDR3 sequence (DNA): TGTGCCAGCAGCTTAATTGAGAAGCGCTACGAGCAGTACTTC.

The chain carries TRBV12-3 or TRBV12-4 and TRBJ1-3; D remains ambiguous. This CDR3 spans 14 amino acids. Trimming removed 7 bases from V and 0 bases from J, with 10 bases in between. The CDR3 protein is CASTSLPSGNTIYF. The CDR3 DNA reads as TGTGCCAGCACCTCCCTACCCTCTGGAAACACCATATATTTT.

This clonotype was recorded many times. The CDR3 DNA reads as TGTGCCAGCAGTTTCTCGGTAGCGGGAGTTTCTGAGCAGTTCTTC. Its translation: CASSFSVAGVSEQFF. The chain employs TRBV12-3 or TRBV12-4 and TRBJ2-1, with TRBD2 identical over 9 bases. V was clipped by 3 bases and J by 9 bases; unmatched bases: 9. The CDR3 totals 15 residues.

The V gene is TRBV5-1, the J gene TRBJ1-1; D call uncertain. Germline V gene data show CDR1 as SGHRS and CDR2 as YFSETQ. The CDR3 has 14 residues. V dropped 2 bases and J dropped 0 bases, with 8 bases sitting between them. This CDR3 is CASSFANMNTEAFF. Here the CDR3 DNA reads TGCGCCAGCAGCTTTGCTAATATGAACACTGAAGCTTTCTTT.

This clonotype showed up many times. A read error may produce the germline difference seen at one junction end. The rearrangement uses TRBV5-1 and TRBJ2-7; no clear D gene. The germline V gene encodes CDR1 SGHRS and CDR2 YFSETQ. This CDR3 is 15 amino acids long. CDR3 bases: TGCGCCAGCAGCTTGGCCTCCCAAACCAAGGGAATTTTATGCTTC. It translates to CASSLASQTKGILCF.

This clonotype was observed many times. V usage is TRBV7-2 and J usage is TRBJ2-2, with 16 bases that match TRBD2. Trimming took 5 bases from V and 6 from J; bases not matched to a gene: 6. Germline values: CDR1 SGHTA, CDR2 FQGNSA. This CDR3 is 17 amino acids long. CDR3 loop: CASSPSGLAGGAGELFF. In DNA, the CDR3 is TGTGCCAGCAGCCCATCGGGACTAGCGGGAGGGGCCGGGGAGCTGTTTTTT.

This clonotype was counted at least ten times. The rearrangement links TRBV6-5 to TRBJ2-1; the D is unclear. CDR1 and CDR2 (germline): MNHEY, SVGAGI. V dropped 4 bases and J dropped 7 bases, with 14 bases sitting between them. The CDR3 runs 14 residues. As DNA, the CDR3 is TGTGCCAGCAGTTCCCGCCGACTCGCTAATGAGCAGTTCTTC. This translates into CASSSRRLANEQFF.

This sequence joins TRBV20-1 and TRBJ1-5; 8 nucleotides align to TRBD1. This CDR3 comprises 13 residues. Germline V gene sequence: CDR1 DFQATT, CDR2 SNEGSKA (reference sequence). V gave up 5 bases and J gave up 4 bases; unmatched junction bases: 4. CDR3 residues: CSAWYRGNQPQHF. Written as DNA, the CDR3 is TGCAGTGCTTGGTACAGGGGGAATCAGCCCCAGCATTTT.

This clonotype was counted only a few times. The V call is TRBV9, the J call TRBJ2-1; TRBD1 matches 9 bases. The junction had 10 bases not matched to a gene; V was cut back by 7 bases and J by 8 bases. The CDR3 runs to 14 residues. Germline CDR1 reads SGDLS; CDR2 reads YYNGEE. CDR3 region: CASQSGQGGDEQFF. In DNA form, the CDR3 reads TGTGCCAGCCAATCGGGACAGGGAGGAGATGAGCAGTTCTTC.

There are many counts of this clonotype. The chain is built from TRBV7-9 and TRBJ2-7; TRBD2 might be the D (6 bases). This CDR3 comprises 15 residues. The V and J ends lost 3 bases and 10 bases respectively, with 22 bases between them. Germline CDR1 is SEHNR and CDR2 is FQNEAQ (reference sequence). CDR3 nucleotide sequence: TGTGCCAGCAGCTTCGACTCGGGGGACGTGGGTCGTCAGTACTTC. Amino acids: CASSFDSGDVGRQYF.

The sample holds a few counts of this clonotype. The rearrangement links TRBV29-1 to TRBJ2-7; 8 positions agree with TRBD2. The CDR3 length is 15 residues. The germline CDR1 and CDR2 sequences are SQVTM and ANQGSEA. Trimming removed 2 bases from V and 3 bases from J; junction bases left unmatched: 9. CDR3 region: CSVEKYGTRGYEQYF. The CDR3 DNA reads TGCAGCGTTGAAAAGTACGGGACTAGAGGCTACGAGCAGTACTTC.

CDR3 sequence (DNA): TGTGCCAGCAGTTACACCGACCTGACTAGCGGGAGCCCCTACGAGCAGTACTTC. Its protein is CASSYTDLTSGSPYEQYF. This chain connects TRBV6-5 to TRBJ2-7; 12 positions agree with TRBD2. CDR3 length: 18 amino acids. In germline, CDR1 is MNHEY, CDR2 SVGAGI. V was pared by 2 bases and J by 2 bases, with 10 bases of the junction left unmatched.

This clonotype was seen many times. The DNA of the CDR3 is TGTGCCAGCAGTTACTCGGGGTTGTACTTGGTGGGGCGGAATTCACCCCTCCACTTT. Translating it yields CASSYSGLYLVGRNSPLHF. The V call is TRBV6-5, the J call TRBJ1-6, with D possibly matching TRBD1 (5 bases). CDR3 length: 19 amino acids. The germline CDR1 and CDR2 sequences are MNHEY and SVGAGI. Trimming left V 0 bases short and J 7 bases short, with 22 bases between.

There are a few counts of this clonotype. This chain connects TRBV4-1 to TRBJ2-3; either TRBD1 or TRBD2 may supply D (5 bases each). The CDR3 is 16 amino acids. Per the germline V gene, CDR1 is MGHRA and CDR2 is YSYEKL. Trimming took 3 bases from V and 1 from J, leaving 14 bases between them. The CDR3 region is CASSHARGVRTDTQYF. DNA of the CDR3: TGCGCCAGCAGCCACGCCAGAGGGGTTCGCACAGATACGCAGTATTTT.

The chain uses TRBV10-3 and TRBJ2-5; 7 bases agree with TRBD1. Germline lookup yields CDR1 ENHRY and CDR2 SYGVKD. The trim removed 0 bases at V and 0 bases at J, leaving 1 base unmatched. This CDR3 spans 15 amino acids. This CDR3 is CAISESDRDQETQYF. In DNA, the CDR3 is TGTGCCATCAGTGAGTCTGACAGGGACCAAGAGACCCAGTACTTC.

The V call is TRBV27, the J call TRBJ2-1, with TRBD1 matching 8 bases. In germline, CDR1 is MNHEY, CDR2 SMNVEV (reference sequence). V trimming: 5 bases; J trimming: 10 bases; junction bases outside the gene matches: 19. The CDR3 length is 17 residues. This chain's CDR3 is CASSPGQGASPRVEQFF. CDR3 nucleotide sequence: TGTGCCAGCAGTCCCGGACAGGGCGCTAGCCCTAGGGTGGAGCAGTTCTTC.

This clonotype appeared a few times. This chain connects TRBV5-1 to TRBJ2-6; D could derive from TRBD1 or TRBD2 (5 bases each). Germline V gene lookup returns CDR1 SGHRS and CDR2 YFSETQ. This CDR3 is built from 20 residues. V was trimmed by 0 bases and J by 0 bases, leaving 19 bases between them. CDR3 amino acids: CASSLGGTPGTGSGANVLTF. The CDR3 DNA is TGCGCCAGCAGCTTGGGGGGAACTCCAGGGACGGGCTCTGGGGCCAACGTCCTGACTTTC. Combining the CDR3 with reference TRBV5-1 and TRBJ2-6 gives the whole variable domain KAGVTQTPRYLIKTRGQQVTLSCSPISGHRSVSWYQQTPGQGLQFLFEYFSETQRNKGNFPGRFSGRQFSNSRSEMNVSTLELGDSALYLCASSLGGTPGTGSGANVLTFGAGSRLTVL.

The CDR3 coding sequence is TGTGCCAGCAGTTGGGGCCCTGAGGGGGAGCAGTACTTC. The encoded protein is CASSWGPEGEQYF. This chain connects TRBV6-5 to TRBJ2-7, with D perhaps being TRBD1 or TRBD2 (5 bases each). Germline V CDR1 and CDR2: MNHEY, SVGAGI. V was shortened by 4 bases and J by 7 bases, with 14 bases between the two germline ends. This CDR3 has 13 residues.

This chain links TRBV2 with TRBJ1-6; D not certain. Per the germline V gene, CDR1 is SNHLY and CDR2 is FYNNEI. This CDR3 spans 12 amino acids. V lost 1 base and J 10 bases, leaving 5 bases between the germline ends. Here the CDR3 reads CASSEVYSPLHF. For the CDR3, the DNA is TGTGCCAGCAGTGAAGTTTACTCACCCCTCCACTTT.

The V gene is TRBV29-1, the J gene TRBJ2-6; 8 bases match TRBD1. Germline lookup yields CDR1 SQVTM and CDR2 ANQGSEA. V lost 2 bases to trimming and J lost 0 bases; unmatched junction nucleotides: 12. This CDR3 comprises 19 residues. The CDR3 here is CSVELTGQAPFSGANVLTF. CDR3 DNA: TGCAGCGTTGAATTGACGGGACAGGCTCCGTTCTCTGGGGCCAACGTCCTGACTTTC.

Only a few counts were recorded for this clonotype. The CDR3 region has the DNA TGTGCCAGTAGTAGCGAGGGACTGAACTCCTACGAGCAGTACTTC. Its protein product is CASSSEGLNSYEQYF. The gene calls are TRBV19 and TRBJ2-7, with D possibly being TRBD2 (6 bases). Trimming took 4 bases from V and 0 from J, leaving 13 bases between them. The CDR3 has 15 residues. The germline CDR1 and CDR2 sequences are LNHDA and SQIVND (reference sequence).

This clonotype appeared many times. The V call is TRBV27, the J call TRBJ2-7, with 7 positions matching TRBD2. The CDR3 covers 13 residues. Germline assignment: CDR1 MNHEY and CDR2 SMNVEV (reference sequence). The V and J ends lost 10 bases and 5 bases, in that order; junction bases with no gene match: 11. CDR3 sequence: CATQGLLADEQYF. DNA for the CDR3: TGTGCCACCCAGGGACTCCTAGCGGACGAGCAGTACTTC.

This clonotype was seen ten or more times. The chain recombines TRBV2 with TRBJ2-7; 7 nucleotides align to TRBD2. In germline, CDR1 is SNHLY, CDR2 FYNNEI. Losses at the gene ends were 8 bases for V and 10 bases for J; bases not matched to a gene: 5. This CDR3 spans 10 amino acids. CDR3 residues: CASGPAGQYF. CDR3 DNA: TGTGCCAGCGGCCCAGCGGGACAGTACTTC. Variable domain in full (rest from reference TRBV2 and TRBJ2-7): EPEVTQTPSHQVTQMGQEVILRCVPISNHLYFYWYRQILGQKVEFLVSFYNNEISEKSEIFDDQFSVERPDGSNFTLKIRSTKLEDSAMYFCASGPAGQYFGPGTRLTVT.

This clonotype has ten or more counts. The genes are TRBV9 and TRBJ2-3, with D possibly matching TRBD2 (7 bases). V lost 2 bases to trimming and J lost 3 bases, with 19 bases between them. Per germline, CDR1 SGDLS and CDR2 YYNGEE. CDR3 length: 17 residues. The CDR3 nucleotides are TGTGCCAGCAGCGTGGGAGGGGGAGGGCCGAGGACAGATACGCAGTATTTT. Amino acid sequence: CASSVGGGGPRTDTQYF. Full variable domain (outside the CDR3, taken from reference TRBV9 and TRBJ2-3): DSGVTQTPKHLITATGQRVTLRCSPRSGDLSVYWYQQSLDQGLQFLIQYYNGEERAKGNILERFSAQQFPDLHSELNLSSLELGDSALYFCASSVGGGGPRTDTQYFGPGTRLTVL.

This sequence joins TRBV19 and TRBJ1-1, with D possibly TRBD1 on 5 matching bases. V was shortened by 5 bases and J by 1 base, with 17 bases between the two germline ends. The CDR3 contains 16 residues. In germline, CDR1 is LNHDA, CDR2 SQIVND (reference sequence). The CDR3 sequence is CASSPAREGRNTEAFF. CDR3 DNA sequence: TGTGCCAGTAGTCCAGCACGGGAGGGGAGGAACACTGAAGCTTTCTTT.

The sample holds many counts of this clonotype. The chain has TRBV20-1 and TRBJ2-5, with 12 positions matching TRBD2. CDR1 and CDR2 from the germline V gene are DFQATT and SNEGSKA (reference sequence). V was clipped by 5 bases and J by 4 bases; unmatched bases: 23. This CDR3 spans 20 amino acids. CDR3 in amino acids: CSAQVFVVWASGRVRETQYF. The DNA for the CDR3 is TGCAGTGCTCAAGTGTTCGTTGTTTGGGCTAGCGGGAGGGTACGAGAGACCCAGTACTTC.

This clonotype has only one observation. The CDR3 loop is CASSSGGLSTDTQYF. The CDR3 nucleotides read TGTGCCAGCAGCTCAGGGGGCTTGAGCACAGATACGCAGTATTTT. J is TRBJ2-3 and V is TRBV7-7; 8 bases map to TRBD1. Germline CDR1 is SSHAT and CDR2 is FNYEAQ (reference sequence). This CDR3 has 15 residues. J was trimmed by 0 bases and V by 4 bases; bases with no gene match: 3.

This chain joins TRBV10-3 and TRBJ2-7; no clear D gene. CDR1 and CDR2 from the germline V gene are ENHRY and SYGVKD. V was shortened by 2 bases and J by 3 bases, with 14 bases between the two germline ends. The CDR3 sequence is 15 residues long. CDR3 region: CAISETGFPIYEQYF. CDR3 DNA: TGTGCCATCAGTGAGACTGGGTTTCCTATCTACGAGCAGTACTTC.

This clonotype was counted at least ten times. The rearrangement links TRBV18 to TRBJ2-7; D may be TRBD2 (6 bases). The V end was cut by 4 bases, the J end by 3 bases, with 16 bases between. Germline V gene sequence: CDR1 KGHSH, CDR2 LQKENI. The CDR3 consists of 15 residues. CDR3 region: CASSLPAGSGYEQYF. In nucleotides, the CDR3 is TGTGCCAGCTCACTGCCAGCGGGTTCGGGCTACGAGCAGTACTTC.